Below are 22 T cell receptor beta chains sequenced from a single sample in a study of T cells in Graves' hyperthyroidism and ophthalmopathy. The source material, RNA transcripts, was used to amplify TCR beta CDR3 regions. The TCR CDR3 first-round RT-PCR relied on the HTBI primer set. TCRdb processed the multiplex PCR reads anew with MiXCR; each CDR3 protein has one entry. The data show more than 500,000 distinct CDR3 sequences, around 15% seen once. Sequencing input: blood. The receptors come from a woman aged 40 to 50 with Graves' ophthalmopathy.

This clonotype was counted ten times or more. This chain links TRBV28 with TRBJ2-7; 9 bases fit TRBD1. The CDR3 length is 15 residues. V was pared by 5 bases and J by 5 bases, with 10 bases of the junction left unmatched. Germline lookup yields CDR1 MDHEN and CDR2 SYDVKM. CDR3 loop: CASSVQGASGNEQYF. CDR3 nucleotide sequence: TGTGCCAGCAGTGTACAGGGGGCGTCGGGCAACGAGCAGTACTTC.

This clonotype was seen repeatedly, ten times or more. The chain employs TRBV6-1 and TRBJ2-2; unclear D gene. V lost 6 bases to trimming and J lost 1 base, with 12 bases between them. The CDR3 is 15 residues long. Germline assignment: CDR1 MNHNS and CDR2 SASEGT. The CDR3 loop reads CASRERVENTGELFF. The CDR3 DNA is TGTGCCAGCAGAGAAAGGGTGGAGAACACCGGGGAGCTGTTTTTT.

This clonotype was seen many times. The CDR3, as DNA: TGTGCCAGCAGTTTTTCAGGACAGGGGGCGGCGGGGGAGCTGTTTTTT. Translating it yields CASSFSGQGAAGELFF. V is TRBV28 and J is TRBJ2-2; TRBD1 agrees at 11 bases. Per the germline V gene, CDR1 is MDHEN and CDR2 is SYDVKM. The V segment lost 3 bases and the J segment 8 bases; nucleotides outside the gene matches: 8. The CDR3 sequence is 16 residues long. Supplemented by reference TRBV28 and TRBJ2-2, the full variable domain reads DVKVTQSSRYLVKRTGEKVFLECVQDMDHENMFWYRQDPGLGLRLIYFSYDVKMKEKGDIPEGYSVSREKKERFSLILESASTNQTSMYLCASSFSGQGAAGELFFGEGSRLTVL.

This chain links TRBV6-2 or TRBV6-3 with TRBJ2-3; 15 bases match TRBD2. Germline CDR1 is MNHEY and CDR2 is SVGEGT. The V gene end was trimmed by 7 bases and the J gene end by 5 bases; junction bases not matched to a gene: 10. CDR3 length equals 17 residues. CDR3 region: CASTPGTSGRRVDTQYF. The DNA for the CDR3 is TGTGCCAGCACACCCGGGACTAGCGGGAGGAGAGTAGATACGCAGTATTTT.

This clonotype was seen many times. This CDR3 is CATSRGSEREQYF. Here the CDR3 DNA reads TGTGCCACCAGCAGAGGGTCGGAGAGGGAGCAGTACTTC. The chain is built from TRBV15 and TRBJ2-7; no firm D call. Germline CDR1 is LNHNV and CDR2 is YYDKDF (reference sequence). This CDR3 has 13 amino acids. Trimming removed 1 base from V and 7 bases from J, with 11 bases in between. The variable domain in full, with the rest retrieved from reference TRBV15 and TRBJ2-7, is DAMVIQNPRYQVTQFGKPVTLSCSQTLNHNVMYWYQQKSSQAPKLLFHYYDKDFNNEADTPDNFQSRRPNTSFCFLDIRSPGLGDTAMYLCATSRGSEREQYFGPGTRLTVT.

The J gene is TRBJ1-1, the V gene TRBV28, with D unclear. Germline V gene sequence: CDR1 MDHEN, CDR2 SYDVKM. The length of the CDR3 is 14 residues. Trimming removed 6 bases from V and 3 bases from J, with 14 bases in between. CDR3 nucleotide sequence: TGTGCCAGCAGCCGTCCCCGATTTGACACTGAAGCTTTCTTT. Translation gives CASSRPRFDTEAFF.

At least ten counts were recorded for this clonotype. The chain combines TRBV20-1 with TRBJ2-3, with a possible D match to TRBD2 (6 bases). V was cut by 1 base and J by 3 bases, with 11 bases left in between. CDR3 length: 14 residues. Germline loops: CDR1 DFQATT, CDR2 SNEGSKA (reference sequence). The CDR3 protein is CSARAGDGTDTQYF. CDR3 bases: TGCAGTGCTAGAGCGGGAGATGGGACAGATACGCAGTATTTT.

This clonotype has at least ten counts. The rearrangement uses TRBV24-1 and TRBJ2-2; 8 bases are shared with TRBD1. The CDR3 consists of 17 residues. Germline CDR1 reads KGHDR; CDR2 reads SFDVKD. Unmatched junction bases numbered 4, after V lost 2 bases and J lost 0 bases. The CDR3 DNA reads as TGTGCCACCAGTGATTCGCGACAGGGGACGAACACCGGGGAGCTGTTTTTT. It codes for CATSDSRQGTNTGELFF.

This clonotype was counted many times. The chain employs TRBV15 and TRBJ1-2, with 10 bases that match TRBD1. Germline-derived CDR1 and CDR2 are LNHNV and YYDKDF (reference sequence). CDR3 length equals 13 residues. Trimming took 5 bases from V and 8 from J; bases not matched to a gene: 5. The chain's CDR3 is CATSRGDRGGYTF. For the CDR3, the DNA is TGTGCCACCAGCCGGGGGGACAGGGGCGGCTACACCTTC.

This clonotype was seen ten or more times. The V and J genes are TRBV6-5 and TRBJ1-1; D not resolved. The CDR3 has 13 residues. CDR1 and CDR2 (germline): MNHEY, SVGAGI. V lost 5 bases, J lost 1 base, and 8 bases lay in between. CDR3 bases: TGTGCCAGCAGTACCGGGCGGAACACTGAAGCTTTCTTT. This encodes CASSTGRNTEAFF.

Ten or more counts support this clonotype. The genes are TRBV28 and TRBJ2-6; D is ambiguous. Deletions cut 5 bases from V and 0 bases from J, with 11 bases between. Per the germline V gene, CDR1 is MDHEN and CDR2 is SYDVKM. The CDR3 totals 16 residues. Here the CDR3 DNA reads TGTGCCAGCAGTCCCGGAGTGCTCTCTGGGGCCAACGTCCTGACTTTC. Residues: CASSPGVLSGANVLTF.

This clonotype was detected ten times or more. The rearrangement uses TRBV14 and TRBJ2-5; no firm D call. V dropped 10 bases and J dropped 5 bases, with 5 bases sitting between them. This CDR3 comprises 9 residues. Germline assignment: CDR1 SGHDN and CDR2 FVKESK. In DNA, the CDR3 is TGTGCCACCCGGGAGACCCAGTACTTC. Protein sequence: CATRETQYF.

This clonotype was seen many times. V and J are TRBV6-5 and TRBJ2-5; D is possibly TRBD1 (6 bases). The V end lost 4 bases, the J end lost 5 bases, and 17 bases lay between the germline ends. This CDR3 has 15 amino acids. Per the germline V gene, CDR1 is MNHEY and CDR2 is SVGAGI. CDR3 loop: CASSSTRQVGETQYF. The DNA of the CDR3 is TGTGCCAGCAGTTCCACTCGACAGGTGGGGGAGACCCAGTACTTC.

The table lists this clonotype with many counts. The chain couples TRBV25-1 to TRBJ1-1; D gene uncertain. This CDR3 is 15 amino acids long. CDR1 is MGHDK, CDR2 SYGVNS, per germline. The germline V and J ends were trimmed by 2 bases and 6 bases, with 16 bases remaining between them. The CDR3 DNA follows: TGTGCCAGCAGTGAACGCGGGCAGGCGGCTGCTGAAGCTTTCTTT. Translating it yields CASSERGQAAAEAFF.

A few counts support this clonotype. This chain uses TRBV20-1 with TRBJ2-5; 12 positions match TRBD2. The CDR3 is 14 amino acids. Germline values: CDR1 DFQATT, CDR2 SNEGSKA (reference sequence). After removal of 6 bases from V and 2 bases from J, the junction contained 4 bases not matched to a gene. CDR3 region: CSAQTSGGQETQYF. CDR3 nucleotides: TGCAGTGCACAGACTAGCGGGGGACAAGAGACCCAGTACTTC.

This clonotype was recorded at least ten times. The J gene is TRBJ2-7, the V gene TRBV5-4; possibly TRBD2 for D (6 bases). Germline CDR1 SGHNT, CDR2 YYREEE (reference sequence). The germline V and J ends were trimmed by 0 bases and 11 bases, with 18 bases remaining between them. This CDR3 has 14 amino acids. CDR3 in DNA: TGTGCCAGCAGCTTGGAGGCATCGTCGGGACTGAAGTACTTC. Protein product: CASSLEASSGLKYF.

The table lists this clonotype with many counts. This rearrangement joins TRBV2 to TRBJ1-1; D possibly corresponds to TRBD1 (6 bases). The V gene lost 8 bases and the J gene lost 1 base, with 11 bases spanning the gap. The CDR3 spans 13 residues. Germline V gene data show CDR1 as SNHLY and CDR2 as FYNNEI. The CDR3 protein is CASSEGGNTEAFF. CDR3 nucleotides: TGTGCCAGCTCCGAGGGGGGGAACACTGAAGCTTTCTTT.

At least ten counts were recorded for this clonotype. This chain links TRBV5-1 with TRBJ2-2; D remains ambiguous. The ends were cut back, 1 base at V and 6 bases at J, with 7 bases in the middle. The CDR3 is 13 residues long. Germline V gene data show CDR1 as SGHRS and CDR2 as YFSETQ. Here the CDR3 DNA reads TGCGCCAGCAGCTTGTATTCGGCCGGGGAGCTGTTTTTT. This sequence encodes CASSLYSAGELFF.

There are many counts of this clonotype. This sequence joins TRBV11-2 and TRBJ2-5, with D uncertain. Germline CDR1 and CDR2: SGHAT and FQNNGV. The CDR3 runs to 13 residues. V was clipped by 0 bases and J by 5 bases, with 7 bases between them. As DNA, the CDR3 is TGTGCCAGCAGCTTAGATTTAGACGAGACCCAGTACTTC. Translated: CASSLDLDETQYF.

At least ten counts were recorded for this clonotype. The gene calls are TRBV12-3 or TRBV12-4 and TRBJ2-7; no definite D call. V lost 3 bases, J lost 2 bases, and 5 bases lay in between. This CDR3 has 12 residues. CDR3 sequence (DNA): TGTGCCAGCAGTTTTGCTACCTACGAGCAGTACTTC. It codes for CASSFATYEQYF.

This clonotype has a count of ten or more. The chain couples TRBV6-2 or TRBV6-3 to TRBJ2-7; 8 bases are shared with TRBD2. From germline, CDR1 is MNHEY and CDR2 SVGEGT. The V segment lost 7 bases and the J segment 4 bases; nucleotides outside the gene matches: 9. This CDR3 spans 14 amino acids. Here the CDR3 reads CASNLAGTGYEQYF. CDR3 DNA sequence: TGTGCCAGCAATTTAGCGGGAACAGGATACGAGCAGTACTTC.

This clonotype was seen ten or more times. A read error is possible here, since a much larger clone lies one base away. The chain couples TRBV28 to TRBJ1-1; D ambiguous. The CDR3 consists of 13 residues. V was cut by 2 bases and J by 0 bases, with 4 bases left in between. Looked up from germline, CDR1 is MDHEN and CDR2 is SYDVKM. The CDR3 nucleotides are TGTGCCAGCAGTTTACATTTGAACACTGAAGCTTTCTTT. Amino acids: CASSLHLNTEAFF. The variable domain in full, with the rest retrieved from reference TRBV28 and TRBJ1-1, is DVKVTQSSRYLVKRTGEKVFLECVQDMDHENMFWYRQDPGLGLRLIYFSYDVKMKEKGDIPEGYSVSREKKERFSLILESASTNQTSMYLCASSLHLNTEAFFGQGTRLTVV.